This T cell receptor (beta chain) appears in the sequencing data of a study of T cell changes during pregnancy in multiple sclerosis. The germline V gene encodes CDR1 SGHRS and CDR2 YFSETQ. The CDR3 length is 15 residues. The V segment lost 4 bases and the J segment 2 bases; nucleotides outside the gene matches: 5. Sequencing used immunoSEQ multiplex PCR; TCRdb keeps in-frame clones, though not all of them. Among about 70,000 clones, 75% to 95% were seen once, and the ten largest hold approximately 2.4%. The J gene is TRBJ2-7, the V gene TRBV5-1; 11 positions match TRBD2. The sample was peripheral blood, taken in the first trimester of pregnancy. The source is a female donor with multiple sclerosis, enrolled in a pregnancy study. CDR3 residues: CASSLGTSGTYEQYF. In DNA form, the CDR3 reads TGCGCCAGCAGCCTCGGGACTAGCGGTACCTACGAGCAGTACTTC.